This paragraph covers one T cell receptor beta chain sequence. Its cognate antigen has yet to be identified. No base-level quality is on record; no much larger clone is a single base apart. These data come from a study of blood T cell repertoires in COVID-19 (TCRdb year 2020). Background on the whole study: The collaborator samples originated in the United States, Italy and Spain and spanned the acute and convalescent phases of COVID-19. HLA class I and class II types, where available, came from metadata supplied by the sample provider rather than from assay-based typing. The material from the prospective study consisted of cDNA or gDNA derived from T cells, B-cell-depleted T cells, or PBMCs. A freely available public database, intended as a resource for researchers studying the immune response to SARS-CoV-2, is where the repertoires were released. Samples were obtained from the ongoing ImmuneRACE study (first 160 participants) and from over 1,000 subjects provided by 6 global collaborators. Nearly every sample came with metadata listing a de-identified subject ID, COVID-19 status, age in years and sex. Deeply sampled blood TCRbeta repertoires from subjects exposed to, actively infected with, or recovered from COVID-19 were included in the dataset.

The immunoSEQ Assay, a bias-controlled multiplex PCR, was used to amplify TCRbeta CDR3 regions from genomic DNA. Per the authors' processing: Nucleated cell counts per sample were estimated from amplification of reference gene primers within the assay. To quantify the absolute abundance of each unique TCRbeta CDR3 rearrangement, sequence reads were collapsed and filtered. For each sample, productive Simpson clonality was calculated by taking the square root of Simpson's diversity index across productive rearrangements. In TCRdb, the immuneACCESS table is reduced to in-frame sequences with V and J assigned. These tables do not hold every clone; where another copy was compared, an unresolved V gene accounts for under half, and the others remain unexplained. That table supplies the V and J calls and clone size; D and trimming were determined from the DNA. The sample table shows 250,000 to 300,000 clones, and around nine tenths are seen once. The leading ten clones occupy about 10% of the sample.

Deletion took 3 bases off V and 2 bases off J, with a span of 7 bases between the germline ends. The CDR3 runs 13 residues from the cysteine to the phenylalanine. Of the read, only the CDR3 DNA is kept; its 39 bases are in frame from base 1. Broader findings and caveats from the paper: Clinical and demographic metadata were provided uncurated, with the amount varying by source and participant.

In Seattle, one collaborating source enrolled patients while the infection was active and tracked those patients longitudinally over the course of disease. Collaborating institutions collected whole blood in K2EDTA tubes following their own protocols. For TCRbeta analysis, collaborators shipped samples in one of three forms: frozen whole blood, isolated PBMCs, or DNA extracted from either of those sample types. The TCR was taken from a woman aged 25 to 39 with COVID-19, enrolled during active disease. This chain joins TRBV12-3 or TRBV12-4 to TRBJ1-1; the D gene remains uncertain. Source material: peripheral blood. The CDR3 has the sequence CASSFSENTEAFF. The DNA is TGTGCCAGCAGTTTTAGCGAAAACACTGAAGCTTTCTTT.